These T cell receptor beta chains were read from a single sample in a study of blood T cell repertoires in COVID-19. Assay: immunoSEQ multiplex PCR; the TCRdb copy retains only in-frame clones and omits some. The table has under 110,000 clones, about 84% seen once. The sequenced sample was peripheral blood. These TCRs come from a woman aged 55-75 years with acute or convalescent COVID-19. CDR3s include the opening cysteine and the closing phenylalanine or tryptophan. D genes are given only for firm matches. Rows may omit the clone size; those that give it use once, few, many or a size class.

abundance	v_gene	j_gene	d_gene	CDR3nt	CDR3aa
once	TRBV29-1	TRBJ1-2	NA	TGCAGCGCCGACCCCGGGGAGAACTATGGCTACACCTTC	CSADPGENYGYTF
few	TRBV11-2	TRBJ2-3	NA	TGTGCCAGCAGCATCGACAGGACGAGGGCGCAGTATTTT	CASSIDRTRAQYF
NA	TRBV10-1	TRBJ2-2	TRBD2	TGCGCCAGCAGGGTACTAGCGGGGGACGTCGGGGAGCTGTTTTTT	CASRVLAGDVGELFF
NA	TRBV3-1/TRBV3-2	TRBJ1-2	TRBD1	TGTGCCAGCAGCCAAGATGAGGGGACAGGGAATGGCTACACCTTC	CASSQDEGTGNGYTF
NA	TRBV3-1/TRBV3-2	TRBJ1-2	NA	TGTGCCAGCAGCCAAGGGTCTATCAGGGATAATGGCTACACCTTC	CASSQGSIRDNGYTF
NA	TRBV18	TRBJ1-1	NA	TGTGCCAGCTCACCAGGTGGAGGGAACACTGAAGCTTTCTTT	CASSPGGGNTEAFF
NA	TRBV19	TRBJ1-5	TRBD1	TGTGCCAGTAGTGGGGCACAGGGGATCAATCAGCCCCAGCATTTT	CASSGAQGINQPQHF
NA	TRBV11-1	TRBJ1-2	NA	TGTGCCAGCAGCTTAGCTTCGGGGAACTATGGCTACACCTTC	CASSLASGNYGYTF
NA	TRBV29-1	TRBJ1-1	TRBD1	TGCACCACTGATCGGACAGGGGGCACTGAAGCTTTCTTT	CTTDRTGGTEAFF
once	TRBV4-1	TRBJ2-2	NA	TGCGCCAGCGAGATAGGGCCGGGAACCGGGGAGCTGTTTTTT	CASEIGPGTGELFF
NA	TRBV15	TRBJ2-5	NA	TGTGCCACCAGTGAGCGGATCCAAGAGACCCAGTACTTC	CATSERIQETQYF
NA	TRBV10-3	TRBJ2-1	NA	TGTGCCATCAGTGATTTGGGGGGTACCTACAATGAGCAGTTCTTC	CAISDLGGTYNEQFF
NA	TRBV29-1	TRBJ2-7	TRBD2	TGCAGCGTTGAATGGGGGGGAGAAGAGCAGTACTTC	CSVEWGGEEQYF
NA	TRBV5-4	TRBJ2-7	TRBD2	TGTGCCAGCAGCTTGGCCCTAGCGGGAGATCCCCACGAGCAGTACTTC	CASSLALAGDPHEQYF